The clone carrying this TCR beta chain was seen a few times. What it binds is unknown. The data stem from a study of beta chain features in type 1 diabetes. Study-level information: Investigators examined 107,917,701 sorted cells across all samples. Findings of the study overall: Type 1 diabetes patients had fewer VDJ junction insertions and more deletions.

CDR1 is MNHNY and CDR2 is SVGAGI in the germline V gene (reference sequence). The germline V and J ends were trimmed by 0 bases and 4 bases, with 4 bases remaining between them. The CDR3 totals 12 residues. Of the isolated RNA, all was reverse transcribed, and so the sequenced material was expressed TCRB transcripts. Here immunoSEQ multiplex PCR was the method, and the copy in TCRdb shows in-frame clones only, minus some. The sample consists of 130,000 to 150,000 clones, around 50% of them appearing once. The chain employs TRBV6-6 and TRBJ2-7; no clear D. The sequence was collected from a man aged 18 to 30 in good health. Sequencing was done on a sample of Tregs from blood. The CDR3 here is CASSYSRYEQYF. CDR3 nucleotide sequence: TGTGCCAGCAGTTACTCGAGGTACGAGCAGTACTTC.